This T cell receptor (beta chain) was sequenced for a study of human T cells and chemical hapten exposure. Study-wide background: Sensitization employed 2% DPC on about 2 cm by about 2 cm of upper inner arm skin. Across the whole study, which lasted roughly 24 weeks, patients were given diphenylcyclopropenone on the scalp once a week. DPC (0.01%) was patch tested on the upper back and read at 6 days.

As for time point: patch test 1, 2 weeks after DPC sensitization. Treatment meaning: therapeutic diphenylcyclopropenone sensitization with weekly scalp DPC. People who gave samples had alopecia, were 18 to 70 years old, and were suitable for DPC. This CDR3 contains 17 residues. The germline V gene has CDR1 MNHEY and CDR2 SMNVEV (reference sequence). The V end lost 3 bases, the J end lost 1 base, and 16 bases lay between the germline ends. This clonotype was seen a few times. Using its own MiXCR run on the RACE reads, TCRdb lists one record per CDR3 protein. The table has 60,000 to 80,000 distinct CDR3 sequences, 25% to 40% seen once.

The sequence derives from a man aged 40-50 years with alopecia areata. Some clones in this sample may be carry-over from other donors' samples. This chain joins TRBV27 and TRBJ1-5; D not resolved. Here the sequenced sample was whole blood, taken in connection with sensitization to the hapten diphenylcyclopropenone (DPC). The CDR3 region is CASSFRAPTWSNQPQHF. The CDR3, as DNA: TGTGCCAGCAGTTTTAGGGCCCCAACGTGGAGCAATCAGCCCCAGCATTTT.